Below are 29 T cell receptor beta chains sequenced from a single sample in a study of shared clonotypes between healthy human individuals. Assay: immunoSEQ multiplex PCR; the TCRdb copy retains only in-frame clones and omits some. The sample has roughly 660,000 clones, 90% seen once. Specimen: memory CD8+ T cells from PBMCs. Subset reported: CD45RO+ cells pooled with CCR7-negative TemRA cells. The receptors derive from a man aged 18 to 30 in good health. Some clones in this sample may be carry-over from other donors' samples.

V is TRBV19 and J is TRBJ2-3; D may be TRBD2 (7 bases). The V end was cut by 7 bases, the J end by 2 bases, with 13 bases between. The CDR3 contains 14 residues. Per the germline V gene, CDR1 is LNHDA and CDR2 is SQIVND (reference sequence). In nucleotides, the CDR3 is TGTGCCAGTACCCCGGGGGGCTACACAGATACGCAGTATTTT. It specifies CASTPGGYTDTQYF.

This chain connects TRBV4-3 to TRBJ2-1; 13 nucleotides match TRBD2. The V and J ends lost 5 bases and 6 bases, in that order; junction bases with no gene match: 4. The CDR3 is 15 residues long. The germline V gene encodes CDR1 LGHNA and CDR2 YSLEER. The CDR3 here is CASSAGTSGINEQFF. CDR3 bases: TGCGCCAGCAGCGCCGGGACTAGCGGGATCAATGAGCAGTTCTTC.

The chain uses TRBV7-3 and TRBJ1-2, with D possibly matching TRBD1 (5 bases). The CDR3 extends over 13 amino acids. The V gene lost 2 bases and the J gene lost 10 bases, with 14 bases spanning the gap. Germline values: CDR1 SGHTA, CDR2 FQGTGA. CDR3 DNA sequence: TGTGCCAGCAGCTTAGGGGGATCTGGGAACTACACCTTC. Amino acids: CASSLGGSGNYTF.

The DNA for the CDR3 is TGTGCCAGCTCACAGGGACAACTGTTGGACTATGGCTACACCTTC. Residues: CASSQGQLLDYGYTF. This chain joins TRBV18 and TRBJ1-2; D may be TRBD1 (6 bases). Trimming took off 4 bases at V and 3 bases at J, with 15 bases between the two ends. In germline, CDR1 is KGHSH, CDR2 LQKENI. This CDR3 is 15 amino acids long.

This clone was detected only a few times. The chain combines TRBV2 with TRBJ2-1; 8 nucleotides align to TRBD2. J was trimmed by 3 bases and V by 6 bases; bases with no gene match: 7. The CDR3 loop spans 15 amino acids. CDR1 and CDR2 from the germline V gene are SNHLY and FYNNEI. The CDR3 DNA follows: TGTGCCAGCAGAGAACTAGCGGATAACTACAATGAGCAGTTCTTC. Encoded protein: CASRELADNYNEQFF.

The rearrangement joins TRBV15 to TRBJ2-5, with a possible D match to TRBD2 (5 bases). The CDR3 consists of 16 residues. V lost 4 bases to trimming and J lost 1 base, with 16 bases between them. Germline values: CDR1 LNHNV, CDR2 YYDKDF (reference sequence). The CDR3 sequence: CATSTSTGVLQETQYF. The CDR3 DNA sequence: TGTGCCACCAGCACTTCCACCGGGGTCCTCCAAGAGACCCAGTACTTC.

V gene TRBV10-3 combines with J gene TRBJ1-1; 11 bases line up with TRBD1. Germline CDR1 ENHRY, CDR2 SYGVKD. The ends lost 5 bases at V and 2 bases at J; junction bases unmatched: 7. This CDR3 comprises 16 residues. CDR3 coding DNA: TGTGCCATCAGTACGAGGGACAGGGGGTTAAACACTGAAGCTTTCTTT. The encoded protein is CAISTRDRGLNTEAFF.

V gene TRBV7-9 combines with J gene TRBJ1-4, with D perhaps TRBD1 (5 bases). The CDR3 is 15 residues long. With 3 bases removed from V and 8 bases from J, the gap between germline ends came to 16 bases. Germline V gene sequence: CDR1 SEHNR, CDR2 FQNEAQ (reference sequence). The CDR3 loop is CASSFGEGRREKLFF. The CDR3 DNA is TGTGCCAGCAGCTTCGGGGAGGGGCGCAGGGAAAAACTGTTTTTT.

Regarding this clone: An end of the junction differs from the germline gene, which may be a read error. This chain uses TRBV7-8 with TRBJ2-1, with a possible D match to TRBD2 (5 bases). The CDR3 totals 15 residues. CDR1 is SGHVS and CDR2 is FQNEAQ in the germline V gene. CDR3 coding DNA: TGTGCCAGCAGCTTATCTCAGCTAGCCGGTACGTTTTTGGTCTTC. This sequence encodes CASSLSQLAGTFLVF. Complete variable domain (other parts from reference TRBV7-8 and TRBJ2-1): GAGVSQSPRYKVAKRGQDVALRCDPISGHVSLFWYQQALGQGPEFLTYFQNEAQLDKSGLPSDRFFAERPEGSVSTLKIQRTQQEDSAVYLCASSLSQLAGTFLVFGPGTRLTVL.

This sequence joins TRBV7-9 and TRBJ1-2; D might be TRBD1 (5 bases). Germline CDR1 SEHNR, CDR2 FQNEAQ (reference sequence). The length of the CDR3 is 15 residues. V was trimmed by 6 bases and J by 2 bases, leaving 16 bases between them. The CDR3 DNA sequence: TGTGCCAGCAGGGGCCGCGGGGCAGGCAACTATGGCTACACCTTC. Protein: CASRGRGAGNYGYTF. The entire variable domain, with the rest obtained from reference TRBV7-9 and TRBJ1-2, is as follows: DTGVSQNPRHKITKRGQNVTFRCDPISEHNRLYWYRQTLGQGPEFLTYFQNEAQLEKSRLLSDRFSAERPKGSFSTLEIQRTEQGDSAMYLCASRGRGAGNYGYTFGSGTRLTVV.

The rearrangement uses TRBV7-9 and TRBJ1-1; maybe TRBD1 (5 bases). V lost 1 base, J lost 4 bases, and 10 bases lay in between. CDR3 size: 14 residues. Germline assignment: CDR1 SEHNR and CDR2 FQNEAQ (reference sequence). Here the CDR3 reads CASSLVLGGTEAFF. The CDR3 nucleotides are TGTGCCAGCAGCTTAGTTCTTGGGGGCACTGAAGCTTTCTTT.

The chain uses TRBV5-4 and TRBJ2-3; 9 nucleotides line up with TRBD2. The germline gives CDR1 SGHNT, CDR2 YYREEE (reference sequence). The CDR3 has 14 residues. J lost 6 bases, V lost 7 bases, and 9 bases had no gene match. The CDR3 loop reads CASSTSGSWDTQYF. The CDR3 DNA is TGTGCCAGCTCGACTAGCGGCTCTTGGGATACGCAGTATTTT.

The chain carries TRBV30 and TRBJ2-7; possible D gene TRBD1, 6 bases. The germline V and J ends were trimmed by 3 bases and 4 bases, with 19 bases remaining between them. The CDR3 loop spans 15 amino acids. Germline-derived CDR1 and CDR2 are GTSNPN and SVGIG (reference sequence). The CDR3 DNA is TGTGCCTGGAGCAACAACGGACACCAGGGGTACGAGCAGTACTTC. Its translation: CAWSNNGHQGYEQYF.

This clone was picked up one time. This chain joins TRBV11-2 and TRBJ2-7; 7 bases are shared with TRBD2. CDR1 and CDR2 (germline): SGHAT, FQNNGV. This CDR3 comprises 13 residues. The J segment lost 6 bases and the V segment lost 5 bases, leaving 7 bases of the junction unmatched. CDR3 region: CASSRGRTVEQYF. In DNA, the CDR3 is TGTGCCAGCAGCCGCGGGAGAACCGTCGAGCAGTACTTC.

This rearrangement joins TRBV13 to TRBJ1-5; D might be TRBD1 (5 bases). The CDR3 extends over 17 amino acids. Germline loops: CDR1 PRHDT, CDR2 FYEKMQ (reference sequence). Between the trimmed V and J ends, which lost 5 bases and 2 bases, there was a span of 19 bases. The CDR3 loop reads CASSPLGGVACNQPQHF. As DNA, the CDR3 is TGTGCCAGCAGCCCCCTGGGGGGGGTAGCGTGCAATCAGCCCCAGCATTTT.

DNA for the CDR3: TGCGCCAGCAGCTTGGCCGGCAACAACAATGAGCAGTTCTTC. The encoded protein is CASSLAGNNNEQFF. This chain uses TRBV5-1 with TRBJ2-1; D remains ambiguous. This CDR3 comprises 14 residues. From germline, CDR1 is SGHRS and CDR2 YFSETQ. V lost 0 bases and J lost 5, with 9 bases in between. The complete variable domain, with remaining parts taken from reference TRBV5-1 and TRBJ2-1, reads KAGVTQTPRYLIKTRGQQVTLSCSPISGHRSVSWYQQTPGQGLQFLFEYFSETQRNKGNFPGRFSGRQFSNSRSEMNVSTLELGDSALYLCASSLAGNNNEQFFGPGTRLTVL.

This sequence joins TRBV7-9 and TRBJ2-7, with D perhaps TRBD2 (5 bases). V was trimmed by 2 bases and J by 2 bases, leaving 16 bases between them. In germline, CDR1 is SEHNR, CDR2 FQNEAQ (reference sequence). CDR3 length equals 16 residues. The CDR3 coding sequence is TGTGCCAGCAGCTTACCGGGAAAGGGATCCCCCTACGAGCAGTACTTC. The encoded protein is CASSLPGKGSPYEQYF.

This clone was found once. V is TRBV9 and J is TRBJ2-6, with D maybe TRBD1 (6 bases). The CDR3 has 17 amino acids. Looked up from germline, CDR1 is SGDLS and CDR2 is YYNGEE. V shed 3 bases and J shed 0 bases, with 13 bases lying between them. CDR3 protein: CASSETGALSGANVLTF. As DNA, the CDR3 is TGTGCCAGCAGCGAGACAGGCGCCCTCTCTGGGGCCAACGTCCTGACTTTC.

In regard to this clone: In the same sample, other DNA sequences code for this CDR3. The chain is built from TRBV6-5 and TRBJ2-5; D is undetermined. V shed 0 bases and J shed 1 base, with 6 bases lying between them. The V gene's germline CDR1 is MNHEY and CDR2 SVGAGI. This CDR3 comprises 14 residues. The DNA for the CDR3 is TGTGCCAGCAGTTACTCGGGCAGCCAAGAGACCCAGTACTTC. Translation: CASSYSGSQETQYF.

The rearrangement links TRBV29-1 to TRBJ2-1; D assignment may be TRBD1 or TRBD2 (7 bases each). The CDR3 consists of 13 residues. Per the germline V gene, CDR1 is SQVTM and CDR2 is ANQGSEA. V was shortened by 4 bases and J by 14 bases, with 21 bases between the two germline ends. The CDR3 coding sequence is TGCAGCGTTGTCCGCGGGGGAAGCAGGGGGGAGTTCTTC. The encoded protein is CSVVRGGSRGEFF.

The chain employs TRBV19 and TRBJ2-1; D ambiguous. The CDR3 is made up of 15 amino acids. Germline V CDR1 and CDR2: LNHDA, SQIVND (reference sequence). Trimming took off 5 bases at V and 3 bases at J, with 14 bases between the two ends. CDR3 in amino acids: CASSPQRPHYNEQFF. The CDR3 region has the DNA TGTGCCAGTAGTCCCCAGAGACCCCACTACAATGAGCAGTTCTTC.

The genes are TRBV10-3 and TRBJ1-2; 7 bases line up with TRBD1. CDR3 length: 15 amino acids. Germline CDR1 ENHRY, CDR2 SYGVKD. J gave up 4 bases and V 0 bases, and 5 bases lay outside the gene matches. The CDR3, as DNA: TGTGCCATCAGTGAGTCGAGGCCAGGGGGCTATGGCTACACCTTC. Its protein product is CAISESRPGGYGYTF.

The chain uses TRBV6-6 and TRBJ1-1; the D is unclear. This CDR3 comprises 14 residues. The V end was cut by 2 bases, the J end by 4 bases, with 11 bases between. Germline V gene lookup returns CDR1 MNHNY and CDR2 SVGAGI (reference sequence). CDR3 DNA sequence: TGTGCCAGCAGTTACCTTGGTACCAGCACTGAAGCTTTCTTT. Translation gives CASSYLGTSTEAFF.

CDR3: CASSFGTSKGYEQYF. CDR3 bases: TGTGCCAGCAGCTTCGGGACTAGCAAAGGTTACGAGCAGTACTTC. The J gene is TRBJ2-7, the V gene TRBV5-4; 9 bases map to TRBD2. CDR1 SGHNT and CDR2 YYREEE come from the germline V gene (reference sequence). V shed 2 bases, J shed 4 bases, and the junction held 7 bases outside the gene matches. This CDR3 region has 15 residues.

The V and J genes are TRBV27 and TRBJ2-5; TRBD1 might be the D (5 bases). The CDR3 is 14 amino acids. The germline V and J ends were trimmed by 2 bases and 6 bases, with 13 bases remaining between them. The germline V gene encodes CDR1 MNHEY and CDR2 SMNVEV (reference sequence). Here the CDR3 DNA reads TGTGCCAGCAGTTTACGGCAGGGTGCAAAGACCCAGTACTTC. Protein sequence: CASSLRQGAKTQYF.

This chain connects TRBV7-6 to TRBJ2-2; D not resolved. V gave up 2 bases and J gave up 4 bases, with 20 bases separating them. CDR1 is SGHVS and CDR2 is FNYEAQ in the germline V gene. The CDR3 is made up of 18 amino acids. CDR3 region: CASSLLFGGSPVTGELFF. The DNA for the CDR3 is TGTGCCAGCAGCTTACTCTTCGGTGGTAGCCCTGTCACCGGGGAGCTGTTTTTT.

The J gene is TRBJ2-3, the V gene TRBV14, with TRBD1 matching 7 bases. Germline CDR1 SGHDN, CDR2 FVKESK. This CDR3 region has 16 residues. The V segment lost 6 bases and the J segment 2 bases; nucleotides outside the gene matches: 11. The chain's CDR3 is CASSLLSTGITDTQYF. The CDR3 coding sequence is TGTGCCAGCAGTCTACTGTCGACAGGGATCACAGATACGCAGTATTTT.

The CDR3 DNA reads as TGTGCCAGCAGCCCAATGAAACCGGGACTAGGTCGTTCCGGGGAGCTGTTTTTT. This encodes CASSPMKPGLGRSGELFF. The chain carries TRBV7-3 and TRBJ2-2, with 8 bases that match TRBD2. The germline V gene encodes CDR1 SGHTA and CDR2 FQGTGA. V gave up 5 bases and J gave up 6 bases; unmatched junction bases: 17. The CDR3 spans 18 residues.

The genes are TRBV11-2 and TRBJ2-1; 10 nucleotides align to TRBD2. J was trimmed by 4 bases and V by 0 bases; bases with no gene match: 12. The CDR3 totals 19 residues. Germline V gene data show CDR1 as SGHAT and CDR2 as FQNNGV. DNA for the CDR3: TGTGCCAGCAGCTTAGATGGCCGTAGGACTAGCGGCCTTTACAATGAGCAGTTCTTC. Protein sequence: CASSLDGRRTSGLYNEQFF.